The 19 T cell receptor beta chains presented below share a single source sample, sequenced in a study of patients and donors after allogeneic stem cell transplantation. A single record per CDR3 protein comes from TCRdb applying MiXCR to the RT-PCR reads. The table includes approximately 160,000 distinct CDR3 sequences, roughly 24% detected once. The specimen sequenced was blood, either unsorted or a sorted T cell fraction (not recorded which). The source is a human donor who was either an allogeneic HSCT recipient or a stem cell or donor lymphocyte infusion donor (not recorded which). It is not recorded whose cells these are; they may come from a transplant donor.

This chain uses TRBV29-1 with TRBJ2-5; unclear D gene. The CDR3 loop spans 12 amino acids. CDR1 is SQVTM, CDR2 ANQGSEA, per germline. V gave up 7 bases and J gave up 6 bases, with 15 bases separating them. CDR3 in amino acids: CSAPVELQTQYF. The DNA for the CDR3 is TGCAGCGCCCCCGTCGAGCTTCAGACCCAGTACTTC. The full variable domain, rest sourced from reference TRBV29-1 and TRBJ2-5, is SAVISQKPSRDICQRGTSLTIQCQVDSQVTMMFWYRQQPGQSLTLIATANQGSEATYESGFVIDKFPISRPNLTFSTLTVSNMSPEDSSIYLCSAPVELQTQYFGPGTRLLVL.

The chain recombines TRBV6-2 or TRBV6-3 with TRBJ2-7; D unresolved. The ends were cut back, 0 bases at V and 0 bases at J, with 12 bases in the middle. CDR3 length: 16 amino acids. The germline gives CDR1 MNHEY, CDR2 SVGEGT. The CDR3 loop reads CASSYSSGSSSYEQYF. CDR3 bases: TGTGCCAGCAGTTACTCGAGTGGCTCGAGCTCCTACGAGCAGTACTTC.

The rearrangement uses TRBV4-3 and TRBJ2-7, with a tentative D call TRBD2 (6 bases). Germline assignment: CDR1 LGHNA and CDR2 YSLEER. CDR3 size: 14 residues. V lost 0 bases to trimming and J lost 6 bases, with 12 bases between them. The CDR3 DNA reads as TGCGCCAGCAGCCAAGAAACATGGCGGGGCGAGCAGTACTTC. Its protein is CASSQETWRGEQYF.

This clonotype occurred a few times. The chain has TRBV25-1 and TRBJ2-3, with D maybe TRBD2 (6 bases). V was shortened by 2 bases and J by 6 bases, with 12 bases between the two germline ends. CDR1 and CDR2 (germline): MGHDK, SYGVNS. The length of the CDR3 is 14 residues. The CDR3: CASSEAGLGDTQYF. CDR3 DNA: TGTGCCAGCAGTGAAGCGGGGCTTGGTGATACGCAGTATTTT.

In its sample, this clonotype was seen a few times. J is TRBJ2-7 and V is TRBV20-1; a weak D match, TRBD2 (7 bases). Germline V CDR1 and CDR2: DFQATT, SNEGSKA (reference sequence). V lost 4 bases and J lost 3, with 13 bases in between. The CDR3 extends over 13 amino acids. DNA of the CDR3: TGCAGTGCTATCGGGGGGCCCTACTACGAGCAGTACTTC. Amino acids: CSAIGGPYYEQYF.

This clonotype turned up a few times. The chain joins TRBV29-1 to TRBJ2-5, with 7 bases lining up with TRBD1. CDR1 is SQVTM and CDR2 is ANQGSEA in the germline V gene. The length of the CDR3 is 13 residues. J lost 3 bases, V lost 7 bases, and 8 bases had no gene match. The CDR3 protein is CSGRTGRKETQYF. CDR3 bases: TGCAGCGGACGGACAGGCCGTAAAGAGACCCAGTACTTC.

This clonotype was found a few times. The chain's CDR3 is CASSLSDGNQPQHF. The CDR3 region has the DNA TGTGCCAGCAGCTTAAGCGACGGCAATCAGCCCCAGCATTTT. The chain combines TRBV7-9 with TRBJ1-5; D gene unclear. CDR3 length: 14 amino acids. Germline V CDR1 and CDR2: SEHNR, FQNEAQ (reference sequence). V lost 2 bases and J 2 bases, leaving 7 bases between the germline ends.

The chain employs TRBV12-3 or TRBV12-4 and TRBJ2-3; 10 bases line up with TRBD2. The V and J ends lost 3 bases and 3 bases, in that order; junction bases with no gene match: 6. The CDR3 extends over 16 amino acids. The CDR3 sequence is CASSFIAGGGTDTQYF. The CDR3 bases are TGTGCCAGCAGTTTCATAGCGGGAGGAGGAACAGATACGCAGTATTTT.

This clonotype came up a few times. The rearrangement joins TRBV21-1 to TRBJ2-7. TRBV21-1 is a listed pseudogene. This CDR3 contains 14 residues. The CDR3: CASSTHGVAYEQYF. As DNA, the CDR3 is TGTGCCAGCAGCACGCACGGGGTAGCCTACGAGCAGTACTTC.

This clonotype was picked up a small number of times. V and J are TRBV12-3 or TRBV12-4 and TRBJ2-1; either TRBD1 or TRBD2 may fit D (5 bases each). This CDR3 comprises 13 residues. Trimming shortened V by 8 bases and J by 0 bases, and 8 bases separated the two germline ends. Here the CDR3 reads CASGGSSYNEQFF. CDR3 in DNA: TGTGCCAGCGGGGGTTCCTCCTACAATGAGCAGTTCTTC.

This clonotype has only a few counts. This sequence joins TRBV5-1 and TRBJ2-2, with TRBD1 as a possible D gene (5 bases). Germline loops: CDR1 SGHRS, CDR2 YFSETQ. The CDR3 extends over 15 amino acids. V shed 0 bases and J shed 4 bases, with 10 bases lying between them. CDR3 sequence reads: CASSLGGVFTGELFF. CDR3 bases: TGCGCCAGCAGCTTGGGGGGCGTGTTCACCGGGGAGCTGTTTTTT.

This clonotype was counted between two and nine times. The V and J genes are TRBV4-1 and TRBJ1-1, with D perhaps TRBD1 (6 bases). Germline CDR1 MGHRA, CDR2 YSYEKL. Trimming took off 4 bases at V and 7 bases at J, with 19 bases between the two ends. The CDR3 extends over 15 amino acids. The CDR3 region is CASSRRDRDTREAFF. The CDR3 DNA sequence: TGCGCCAGCAGCCGACGTGACCGGGACACCCGTGAAGCTTTCTTT.

This chain joins TRBV14 and TRBJ2-7; no clear D. Per the germline V gene, CDR1 is SGHDN and CDR2 is FVKESK. The CDR3 spans 13 residues. The V and J ends lost 0 bases and 4 bases respectively, with 7 bases between them. In nucleotides, the CDR3 is TGTGCCAGCAGCCAAGACTGGGGATACGAGCAGTACTTC. This sequence encodes CASSQDWGYEQYF. Supplemented by reference TRBV14 and TRBJ2-7, the full variable domain reads EAGVTQFPSHSVIEKGQTVTLRCDPISGHDNLYWYRRVMGKEIKFLLHFVKESKQDESGMPNNRFLAERTGGTYSTLKVQPAELEDSGVYFCASSQDWGYEQYFGPGTRLTVT.

A note on this clonotype: At one of its ends the junction is not consistent with the germline gene, which may arise from a read error. The chain employs TRBV5-1 and TRBJ2-3, with 7 bases that match TRBD2. The CDR3 is 16 residues long. Germline loops: CDR1 SGHRS, CDR2 YFSETQ. The chain's CDR3 is CASSVWASGRTDTQYF. In nucleotides, the CDR3 is TGCGCCAGCAGCGTCTGGGCTAGCGGACGCACCGATACGCAGTATTTT.

This clonotype appeared a few times. The chain has TRBV12-3 or TRBV12-4 and TRBJ1-6; maybe TRBD1 (5 bases). This CDR3 region has 19 residues. Between the trimmed V and J ends, which lost 5 bases and 0 bases, there was a span of 20 bases. The CDR3 DNA reads TGTGCCAGCAGTCATCGGACAAGAGGTCGTCGCTCCTATAATTCACCCCTCCACTTT. This gives the protein CASSHRTRGRRSYNSPLHF.

This chain joins TRBV20-1 and TRBJ1-6; 7 bases line up with TRBD1. With 0 bases clipped from V and 8 bases from J, the junction kept 7 bases outside the gene matches. Per the germline V gene, CDR1 is DFQATT and CDR2 is SNEGSKA (reference sequence). The CDR3 consists of 15 residues. CDR3 in amino acids: CSARDAGGLDSPLHF. In DNA form, the CDR3 reads TGCAGTGCTAGAGATGCAGGGGGTTTAGATTCACCCCTCCACTTT.

This clonotype was seen only a few times. The chain links TRBV5-1 to TRBJ1-3, with D unresolved. The V gene's germline CDR1 is SGHRS and CDR2 YFSETQ. The ends were cut back, 0 bases at V and 4 bases at J, with 17 bases in the middle. The CDR3 contains 17 residues. The CDR3, as DNA: TGCGCCAGCAGCTTGGGTTTTGGCACTGGGAACGGAAACACCATATATTTT. It codes for CASSLGFGTGNGNTIYF.

This clonotype turned up a few times. The chain links TRBV6-5 to TRBJ1-1; perhaps TRBD1 as D (6 bases). CDR3 size: 14 residues. CDR1 MNHEY and CDR2 SVGAGI come from the germline V gene. V shed 5 bases and J shed 4 bases, with 14 bases lying between them. The CDR3 sequence is CASSLRGGGTEAFF. CDR3 DNA sequence: TGTGCCAGCAGTCTCAGGGGCGGAGGCACTGAAGCTTTCTTT.

The V call is TRBV5-5, the J call TRBJ2-1, with a weak D call TRBD1 (6 bases). Between the trimmed V and J ends, which lost 4 bases and 7 bases, there was a span of 9 bases. Germline loops: CDR1 SGHKS, CDR2 YYEKEE (reference sequence). The CDR3 consists of 12 residues. This chain's CDR3 is CASSGDTNEQFF. In DNA, the CDR3 is TGTGCCAGCAGCGGGGACACTAATGAGCAGTTCTTC. Full variable domain (missing parts from reference TRBV5-5 and TRBJ2-1): DAGVTQSPTHLIKTRGQQVTLRCSPISGHKSVSWYQQVLGQGPQFIFQYYEKEERGRGNFPDRFSARQFPNYSSELNVNALLLGDSALYLCASSGDTNEQFFGPGTRLTVL.